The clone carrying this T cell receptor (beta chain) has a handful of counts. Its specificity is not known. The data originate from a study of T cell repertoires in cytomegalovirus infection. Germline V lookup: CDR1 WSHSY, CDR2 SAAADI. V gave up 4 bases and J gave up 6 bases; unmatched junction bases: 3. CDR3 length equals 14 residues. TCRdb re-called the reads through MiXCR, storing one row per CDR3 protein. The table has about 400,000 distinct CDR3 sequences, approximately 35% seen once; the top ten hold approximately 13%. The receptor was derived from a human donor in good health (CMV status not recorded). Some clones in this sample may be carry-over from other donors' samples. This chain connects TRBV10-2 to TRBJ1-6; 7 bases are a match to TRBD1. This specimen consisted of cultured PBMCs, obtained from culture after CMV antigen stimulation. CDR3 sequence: CASSVDRFNSPLHF. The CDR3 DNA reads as TGCGCCAGCAGTGTGGACAGGTTTAATTCACCCCTCCACTTT.